The 12 T cell receptor beta chains reported below all come from one sample, sequenced in a study of CD8+ T cells in alopecia areata. Extracted RNA was reverse transcribed into cDNA, the sequencing template. Measured with immunoSEQ multiplex PCR; TCRdb has only the in-frame clones, and not every one. The sample holds some 150,000 clones, about 56% seen once. Treatment described: oral pan-JAK inhibitor, 5-10 mg twice daily. Specimen: CD8+ T cells sorted from blood, collected at week 4, from a patient treated with tofacitinib. The receptor source for this set is a human donor with alopecia areata.

This rearrangement joins TRBV30 to TRBJ2-7, with D perhaps given as TRBD1 or TRBD2 (6 bases each). V was cut by 4 bases and J by 0 bases, with 10 bases left in between. Germline V lookup: CDR1 GTSNPN, CDR2 SVGIG (reference sequence). This CDR3 region has 13 residues. CDR3 in amino acids: CAWMGGASYEQYF. CDR3 coding DNA: TGTGCCTGGATGGGGGGCGCCTCCTACGAGCAGTACTTC. The full variable domain, completed using reference TRBV30 and TRBJ2-7, is SQTIHQWPATLVQPVGSPLSLECTVEGTSNPNLYWYRQAAGRGLQLLFYSVGIGQISSEVPQNLSASRPQDRQFILSSKKLLLSDSGFYLCAWMGGASYEQYFGPGTRLTVT.

This clone was observed a single time. The V gene is TRBV13, the J gene TRBJ1-3; D perhaps matches TRBD1 (5 bases). The ends were cut back, 9 bases at V and 0 bases at J, with 15 bases in the middle. The CDR3 is made up of 15 amino acids. In germline, CDR1 is PRHDT, CDR2 FYEKMQ (reference sequence). In DNA, the CDR3 is TGTGCCAGTCGGGAGGGGCCCTACTCTGGAAACACCATATATTTT. Residues: CASREGPYSGNTIYF.

This clone occurred a few times. The V and J genes are TRBV18 and TRBJ2-1; no clear D gene. The CDR3 runs to 15 residues. CDR1 and CDR2 (germline): KGHSH, LQKENI. Deletions cut 4 bases from V and 6 bases from J, with 16 bases between. The CDR3 nucleotides read TGTGCCAGCTCACTTATCGGCCCAAAGGGCAATGAGCAGTTCTTC. Its protein is CASSLIGPKGNEQFF.

The chain is built from TRBV6-5 and TRBJ2-7; 7 bases are a match to TRBD1. Germline values: CDR1 MNHEY, CDR2 SVGAGI. The CDR3 is 14 residues long. V was clipped by 5 bases and J by 4 bases; unmatched bases: 8. Here the CDR3 reads CASSPGTAFYEQYF. The CDR3 DNA is TGTGCCAGCAGTCCCGGGACAGCTTTTTACGAGCAGTACTTC.

The chain is built from TRBV19 and TRBJ1-1; unclear D gene. Germline V gives CDR1 LNHDA, CDR2 SQIVND (reference sequence). V lost 5 bases to trimming and J lost 0 bases, with 13 bases between them. This CDR3 region has 15 residues. The CDR3 protein is CASSPVSGMNTEAFF. The CDR3 coding sequence is TGTGCCAGTAGTCCCGTATCAGGAATGAACACTGAAGCTTTCTTT.

This clone was detected only a few times. The chain is built from TRBV5-1 and TRBJ2-7; 8 bases line up with TRBD2. V lost 2 bases to trimming and J lost 1 base; unmatched junction nucleotides: 2. CDR3 size: 14 residues. The V gene's germline CDR1 is SGHRS and CDR2 YFSETQ. This CDR3 reads CASSLAGESYEQYF. DNA for the CDR3: TGCGCCAGCAGCTTAGCGGGGGAGTCCTACGAGCAGTACTTC.

This clone was picked up a small number of times. The chain combines TRBV30 with TRBJ2-6, with D possibly TRBD1 on 5 matching bases. The CDR3 covers 15 residues. Germline V gene data show CDR1 as GTSNPN and CDR2 as SVGIG (reference sequence). Between the trimmed V and J ends, which lost 0 bases and 0 bases, there was a span of 6 bases. CDR3 DNA sequence: TGTGCCTGGAGTGTTGACAGCTCTGGGGCCAACGTCCTGACTTTC. Protein product: CAWSVDSSGANVLTF.

This clone was seen at least ten times. In the same sample, other DNA sequences code for this CDR3. The J gene is TRBJ1-5, the V gene TRBV7-9, with D possibly being TRBD1 (5 bases). This CDR3 is built from 14 residues. V was clipped by 5 bases and J by 6 bases, with 14 bases between them. Per germline, CDR1 SEHNR and CDR2 FQNEAQ (reference sequence). CDR3 sequence reads: CASSRGRGGQPQHF. The CDR3 DNA reads TGTGCCAGCAGCCGCGGGAGGGGTGGTCAGCCCCAGCATTTT.

This chain uses TRBV6-4 with TRBJ1-2, with 10 nucleotides matching TRBD1. CDR1 is MRHNA, CDR2 SNTAGT, per germline. This CDR3 has 16 amino acids. The J segment lost 6 bases and the V segment lost 5 bases, leaving 12 bases of the junction unmatched. The DNA of the CDR3 is TGTGCCAGCAGTCCCCAAGTGGCCGGGACAGGGGATGGCTACACCTTC. The encoded protein is CASSPQVAGTGDGYTF.

This chain uses TRBV9 with TRBJ2-1; 8 positions match TRBD1. In germline, CDR1 is SGDLS, CDR2 YYNGEE. After removal of 4 bases from V and 7 bases from J, the junction contained 13 bases not matched to a gene. This CDR3 has 16 residues. The CDR3 coding sequence is TGTGCCAGCAGCCCAGGCGCCCGGCAGGGGGCTAATGAGCAGTTCTTC. Its translation: CASSPGARQGANEQFF.

This chain links TRBV27 with TRBJ2-7; 12 bases are shared with TRBD2. The germline V gene encodes CDR1 MNHEY and CDR2 SMNVEV (reference sequence). The CDR3 runs to 16 residues. Trimming at V came to 5 bases and at J to 4 bases, leaving 9 bases not matched to a gene. CDR3 loop: CASSPILAGGPYEQYF. The CDR3 DNA reads as TGTGCCAGCAGTCCGATACTAGCGGGGGGACCTTACGAGCAGTACTTC.

This clone has just a few counts. The J gene is TRBJ2-2, the V gene TRBV29-1, with 9 bases that match TRBD1. Germline V gene sequence: CDR1 SQVTM, CDR2 ANQGSEA. The V and J ends lost 0 bases and 4 bases, in that order; junction bases with no gene match: 9. The CDR3 runs to 17 residues. The CDR3 sequence is CSVEDAGTGLSTGELFF. CDR3 coding DNA: TGCAGCGTTGAAGATGCTGGGACAGGGCTGAGCACCGGGGAGCTGTTTTTT.